These T cell receptor beta chains were read from a single sample in a study of T cell responses to AZD1222 COVID-19 vaccine. Data came from immunoSEQ multiplex PCR; TCRdb stores just in-frame clones and leaves some out. The data show over 110,000 clones, roughly 93% seen once. This material consisted of peripheral blood, taken 28 days after the second AZD1222 dose. The receptors shown here come from an adult who received the AZD1222 COVID-19 vaccine. Each CDR3 is given with its conserved first and last residue. Fields, in order: CDR3 DNA, CDR3 protein, clone size, J gene, D gene, CDR3 length, V gene. D genes are given only for firm matches. A clone size is listed for some rows: how often the clone was seen (once, few, many), or a class if it is expanded.

TGCGCCAGCAGCTTGGACAGTAGGTATGGCTACACCTTC CASSLDSRYGYTF . TRBJ1-2 . 13 TRBV5-1
TGTGCCAGCAGCCAAGAGGGCGCTAGCTCCTATAATTCACCCCTCCACTTT CASSQEGASSYNSPLHF . TRBJ1-6 . 17 TRBV4-2
TGTGCCAGCAGTTACGCCCTTGGTCCCGTCTACAATGAGCAGTTCTTC CASSYALGPVYNEQFF . TRBJ2-1 . 16 TRBV6-2/TRBV6-3
TGTGCCAGCAGTTTAGGAAGGTCCTACAATGAGCAGTTCTTC CASSLGRSYNEQFF . TRBJ2-1 . 14 TRBV27
TGCGCCAGCAGTGAGTGGGCGGGACAGGACCGCTATGGCTACACCTTC CASSEWAGQDRYGYTF . TRBJ1-2 TRBD1 16 TRBV10-2
TGCGCCAGCAGTGCCAGCGGGAGCCAAGAGACCCAGTACTTC CASSASGSQETQYF . TRBJ2-5 TRBD2 14 TRBV10-1
TGTGCCAGCAGTGACGGATATTCACCCCTCCACTTT CASSDGYSPLHF once TRBJ1-6 . 12 TRBV6-1
TGTGCCAGTAGTAGCACGGGGTTCGATGAAAAACTGTTTTTT CASSSTGFDEKLFF . TRBJ1-4 . 14 TRBV19
TGCAGCGTTGCTTGGGGGAACACTGAAGCTTTCTTT CSVAWGNTEAFF . TRBJ1-1 . 12 TRBV29-1
TGTGCCAGCGAGGGTAATGGAGACGAGCAGTACTTC CASEGNGDEQYF . TRBJ2-7 . 12 TRBV6-5
TGTGCCAGCTCACCACCAGGGACAACGAGAAACACCATATATTTT CASSPPGTTRNTIYF . TRBJ1-3 . 15 TRBV18
TGTGCCAGCTCACCAAGTCGCATCTACGAGCAGTACTTC CASSPSRIYEQYF . TRBJ2-7 . 13 TRBV18
TGTGCCAGCAGCTTAGAAGGAAAAGGGAGGAAAAAACTGTTTTTT CASSLEGKGRKKLFF . TRBJ1-4 . 15 TRBV7-9
TGTGCCAGCAGTGAGGCCTATGGCTACACCTTC CASSEAYGYTF . TRBJ1-2 . 11 TRBV7-2
TGCGCCAGCAGCATCGCGACAGGGGAAGGGACCCAGTACTTC CASSIATGEGTQYF once TRBJ2-5 TRBD1 14 TRBV5-1
TGTGCCAGCACTGACAGTTACAATCAGCCCCAGCATTTT CASTDSYNQPQHF . TRBJ1-5 . 13 TRBV19
TGTGCCAGCAGTGAGTCCTATACGCAGTATTTT CASSESYTQYF . TRBJ2-3 . 11 TRBV6-1
TGTGCCAGCAGTTACCTACAGGGGTCGGCTGAAGCTTTCTTT CASSYLQGSAEAFF . TRBJ1-1 TRBD1 14 TRBV6-5
TGTGCCAGCAGCGTAGAACTAGCGCAAGAGACCCAGTACTTC CASSVELAQETQYF . TRBJ2-5 TRBD2 14 TRBV9
TGCAGCGTTGAACACCGGGACAGGGGCTACGAGCAGTACTTC CSVEHRDRGYEQYF . TRBJ2-7 TRBD1 14 TRBV29-1
TGTGCCAGCAGTGAGCTGGGGGCAAACTATGGCTACACCTTC CASSELGANYGYTF . TRBJ1-2 . 14 TRBV2
TGCGCCAGCAGCCAAGATCGTGTAGCCCATGAGCAGTTCTTC CASSQDRVAHEQFF . TRBJ2-1 . 14 TRBV4-1
TGTGCCAGCAGCTTGGAGGTGGCAGGGATCACAGATACGCAGTATTTT CASSLEVAGITDTQYF medium-sized TRBJ2-3 . 16 TRBV5-6
TGTGCCAGGATCGAGGTCCTTGGTTCCTACGAGCAGTACTTC CARIEVLGSYEQYF . TRBJ2-7 . 14 TRBV3-1/TRBV3-2
TGTGCCAGCAGCCACGTCCAGGGGCAAGAGACCCAGTACTTC CASSHVQGQETQYF . TRBJ2-5 . 14 TRBV5-6
TGTGCCAGCAGCTTAGGAGGCTACTACTCCGGAAAACTGTTTTTT CASSLGGYYSGKLFF . TRBJ1-4 . 15 TRBV7-9
TGTGCCAGCACCCTTAGCCGGGCCCAAGGTTCACCCCTCCACTTT CASTLSRAQGSPLHF . TRBJ1-6 . 15 TRBV6-5
TGCGCCAGCAGCCAAGACGCGGCAGGGTCCGGGAATGAGCAGTTCTTC CASSQDAAGSGNEQFF . TRBJ2-1 . 16 TRBV4-3
TGTGCCAGCAGCGAAGAAACAGGGGGCCGAGGCTACACCTTC CASSEETGGRGYTF . TRBJ1-2 TRBD1 14 TRBV9
TGTGCCAGCAGTGATCGCGCGAACACCGGGGAGCTGTTTTTT CASSDRANTGELFF once TRBJ2-2 . 14 TRBV2
TGTGCCAGCAGTTTAGAGAGGGCCTACGAGCAGTACTTC CASSLERAYEQYF . TRBJ2-7 . 13 TRBV12-3/TRBV12-4
TGTGCCAGTAGGGCGACAGGGATCGATGAAGCTTTCTTT CASRATGIDEAFF . TRBJ1-1 TRBD1 13 TRBV19
TGTGCCACCAGCAGAGATCAAGGGGGTGGAAACACCATATATTTT CATSRDQGGGNTIYF . TRBJ1-3 . 15 TRBV15
TGTGCCAGCAGTTTATACAGGGAAGAGACCCAGTACTTC CASSLYREETQYF . TRBJ2-5 . 13 TRBV28
TGCAGCGTTGATCCCGGGGGAAACACTGAAGCTTTCTTT CSVDPGGNTEAFF . TRBJ1-1 . 13 TRBV29-1
TGTGCCTGGGAGACAGTTGGTATGACTGAAGCTTTCTTT CAWETVGMTEAFF . TRBJ1-1 . 13 TRBV30